These 15 T cell receptor beta chains came from one sample sequenced in a study of blood T cell repertoires in COVID-19. The table came from immunoSEQ multiplex PCR; TCRdb's copy has only in-frame clones and leaves some out. The sample lists about 190,000 clones; more than 75% were seen once. The specimen sequenced was peripheral blood. The receptors shown here come from a man aged 35-49 years with active or convalescent COVID-19.

The rearrangement joins TRBV28 to TRBJ1-4; 8 bases line up with TRBD1. After removal of 7 bases from V and 8 bases from J, the junction contained 9 bases not matched to a gene. Germline V gives CDR1 MDHEN, CDR2 SYDVKM. The CDR3 sequence is 14 residues long. The CDR3 reads CASNRQGLGEKLFF. In nucleotides, the CDR3 is TGTGCCAGCAATCGACAGGGGTTGGGGGAAAAACTGTTTTTT.

CDR3 region: CASSSPSQGSSGYTF. The CDR3 DNA reads TGTGCCAGCAGTTCCCCATCCCAGGGGTCCAGTGGCTACACCTTC. The V and J genes are TRBV27 and TRBJ1-2; D may be TRBD1 (6 bases). The CDR3 totals 15 residues. V dropped 4 bases and J dropped 7 bases, with 19 bases sitting between them. Germline V gene lookup returns CDR1 MNHEY and CDR2 SMNVEV (reference sequence).

The chain links TRBV11-3 to TRBJ2-1, with D hard to call. Trimming removed 3 bases at V and 9 bases at J, with 12 bases between. CDR1 SGHNT and CDR2 YENEEA come from the germline V gene. The CDR3 sequence is 13 residues long. CDR3 sequence: CASSFRSGGEQFF. The CDR3, as DNA: TGTGCCAGCAGCTTCCGGAGTGGCGGTGAGCAGTTCTTC.

This clone was picked up a small number of times. V and J are TRBV5-5 and TRBJ1-4; D may be TRBD1 (6 bases). The V end lost 0 bases, the J end lost 8 bases, and 14 bases lay between the germline ends. Germline CDR1 SGHKS, CDR2 YYEKEE (reference sequence). This CDR3 spans 15 amino acids. The CDR3 region is CASSLVAGVGEKLFF. The CDR3 DNA follows: TGTGCCAGCAGCTTGGTTGCAGGGGTTGGGGAAAAACTGTTTTTT.

The genes are TRBV15 and TRBJ2-3; 11 bases are shared with TRBD1. V lost 4 bases to trimming and J lost 4 bases; unmatched junction nucleotides: 4. Germline values: CDR1 LNHNV, CDR2 YYDKDF (reference sequence). This CDR3 is 15 amino acids long. DNA of the CDR3: TGTGCCACCAGCACAAGGACAGGGGGCGCAGATACGCAGTATTTT. Its protein product is CATSTRTGGADTQYF.

The V call is TRBV7-2, the J call TRBJ2-3; 9 nucleotides agree with TRBD2. This CDR3 contains 15 residues. The J segment lost 4 bases and the V segment lost 5 bases, leaving 7 bases of the junction unmatched. Germline V gene lookup returns CDR1 SGHTA and CDR2 FQGNSA. The chain's CDR3 is CASSPGLARSDTQYF. CDR3 DNA: TGTGCCAGCAGCCCCGGACTAGCGCGCTCAGATACGCAGTATTTT.

The CDR3 DNA reads as TGTGCCAGCAGCCCTCGAGAGGGTTTTTACGAGCAGTACTTC. It is translated as CASSPREGFYEQYF. The rearrangement uses TRBV27 and TRBJ2-7; TRBD2 might be the D (5 bases). The CDR3 runs 14 residues. The V end was cut by 6 bases, the J end by 4 bases, with 16 bases between. Germline CDR1 and CDR2: MNHEY and SMNVEV (reference sequence).

V gene TRBV6-6 combines with J gene TRBJ1-4, with no clear D. The CDR3 length is 18 residues. V shed 6 bases and J shed 4 bases, with 24 bases lying between them. Germline loops: CDR1 MNHNY, CDR2 SVGAGI (reference sequence). CDR3 in amino acids: CASSRPKTRSGDNEKLFF. For the CDR3, the DNA is TGTGCCAGCAGCCGACCGAAAACGAGATCCGGTGATAATGAAAAACTGTTTTTT.

The table lists this clone with a few counts. The chain recombines TRBV6-5 with TRBJ2-1; 13 bases fit TRBD2. With 0 bases clipped from V and 10 bases from J, the junction kept 6 bases outside the gene matches. The germline V gene has CDR1 MNHEY and CDR2 SVGAGI. The CDR3 length is 16 residues. The chain's CDR3 is CASSYSGTSGDGEQFF. As DNA, the CDR3 is TGTGCCAGCAGTTACTCCGGGACTAGCGGGGATGGGGAGCAGTTCTTC.

The rearrangement links TRBV5-6 to TRBJ1-1; 10 nucleotides match TRBD1. The CDR3 is 19 residues long. Germline lookup yields CDR1 SGHDT and CDR2 YYEEEE. V was clipped by 4 bases and J by 6 bases; unmatched bases: 21. This CDR3 reads CASSPAPSGTGVSSAEAFF. The CDR3 DNA reads as TGTGCCAGCAGCCCAGCACCTTCCGGGACAGGGGTTTCATCGGCTGAAGCTTTCTTT.

CDR3 in DNA: TGCAGTGCTGTTCCCCAGGAGACCCAGTACTTC. Amino acid sequence: CSAVPQETQYF. The rearrangement joins TRBV20-1 to TRBJ2-5; no clear D gene. The CDR3 runs 11 residues. The V gene's germline CDR1 is DFQATT and CDR2 SNEGSKA (reference sequence). Trimming left V 5 bases short and J 5 bases short, with 9 bases between.

This chain uses TRBV21-1 with TRBJ2-7; TRBD1 is taken as the D call from the table, unchecked against the DNA. TRBV21-1 is assigned pseudogene status. This CDR3 comprises 14 residues. This CDR3 is CASSTSWVPRQIYF. CDR3 DNA: TGTGCCAGCAGCACTAGTTGGGTCCCGAGACAGATTTACTTC.

The chain links TRBV4-2 to TRBJ2-2; D perhaps matches TRBD2 (7 bases). This CDR3 is built from 17 residues. Trimming removed 0 bases from V and 3 bases from J, with 14 bases in between. Germline CDR1 is LGHNA and CDR2 is YNFKEQ. CDR3 loop: CASSQDRGAGDTGELFF. For the CDR3, the DNA is TGTGCCAGCAGCCAAGACCGGGGGGCCGGGGACACCGGGGAGCTGTTTTTT.

The chain is built from TRBV13 and TRBJ2-7, with 10 nucleotides matching TRBD1. CDR1 and CDR2 (germline): PRHDT, FYEKMQ (reference sequence). The junction had 6 bases not matched to a gene; V was cut back by 4 bases and J by 3 bases. The CDR3 is made up of 15 amino acids. This chain's CDR3 is CASSSPGQGNYEQYF. The CDR3 DNA follows: TGTGCCAGCAGCTCCCCGGGACAGGGGAACTACGAGCAGTACTTC.

The chain recombines TRBV18 with TRBJ1-1, with D hard to call. V lost 1 base to trimming and J lost 5 bases, with 11 bases between them. CDR1 is KGHSH and CDR2 is LQKENI in the germline V gene. This CDR3 contains 14 residues. The CDR3 DNA reads TGTGCCAGCTCACCACGCGAGGTATCAACTGAAGCTTTCTTT. Translated, it gives CASSPREVSTEAFF.